What follows are 20 T cell receptor beta chains derived from one specimen sequenced in a study of blood T cell repertoires in COVID-19. TCRdb keeps only in-frame clones here, not all; method: immunoSEQ multiplex PCR. The sample holds approximately 79,000 clones; roughly 90% are singletons and the top ten take about 0.5%. The material sequenced was peripheral blood. These receptor sequences come from a man aged 60 to 69 with acute or convalescent COVID-19.

The V call is TRBV19, the J call TRBJ2-5; a weak D match, TRBD2 (6 bases). The germline V and J ends were trimmed by 8 bases and 4 bases, with 17 bases remaining between them. CDR3 length: 14 amino acids. Germline V gene lookup returns CDR1 LNHDA and CDR2 SQIVND (reference sequence). The CDR3 DNA sequence: TGTGCCAGTGGAGGGCCGGCGACGTCAGAGACCCAGTACTTC. This encodes CASGGPATSETQYF. The full variable domain, with the rest looked up from reference TRBV19 and TRBJ2-5, is DGGITQSPKYLFRKEGQNVTLSCEQNLNHDAMYWYRQDPGQGLRLIYYSQIVNDFQKGDIAEGYSVSREKKESFPLTVTSAQKNPTAFYLCASGGPATSETQYFGPGTRLLVL.

The V and J genes are TRBV29-1 and TRBJ1-4; no firm D call. V lost 5 bases, J lost 5 bases, and 9 bases lay in between. Germline V gene lookup returns CDR1 SQVTM and CDR2 ANQGSEA. The CDR3 loop spans 12 amino acids. In DNA, the CDR3 is TGCAGCGTTAGACGGGGAAATGAAAAACTGTTTTTT. It translates to CSVRRGNEKLFF.

The gene calls are TRBV24-1 and TRBJ2-1; 9 bases are a match to TRBD1. The CDR3 has 15 amino acids. J lost 5 bases, V lost 6 bases, and 7 bases had no gene match. Germline CDR1 and CDR2: KGHDR and SFDVKD. CDR3 in amino acids: CATSRGTGTNNEQFF. The CDR3 DNA reads TGTGCCACCAGTAGGGGGACAGGGACAAACAATGAGCAGTTCTTC.

CDR3 sequence: CASRETGLNYGYTF. CDR3 nucleotide sequence: TGTGCCAGCAGGGAGACAGGCCTTAACTATGGCTACACCTTC. The gene calls are TRBV2 and TRBJ1-2, with D tentatively TRBD1 (6 bases). Germline loops: CDR1 SNHLY, CDR2 FYNNEI. CDR3 length equals 14 residues. Trimming pared 6 bases from V and 1 base from J, leaving 12 bases between. Filled out from reference TRBV2 and TRBJ1-2, the complete variable domain reads EPEVTQTPSHQVTQMGQEVILRCVPISNHLYFYWYRQILGQKVEFLVSFYNNEISEKSEIFDDQFSVERPDGSNFTLKIRSTKLEDSAMYFCASRETGLNYGYTFGSGTRLTVV.

The rearrangement links TRBV7-3 to TRBJ2-1, with D possibly TRBD2 on 6 matching bases. CDR1 is SGHTA, CDR2 FQGTGA, per germline. CDR3 length: 14 residues. V dropped 2 bases and J dropped 5 bases, with 10 bases sitting between them. The CDR3 sequence: CASSLAGGNNEQFF. The CDR3 nucleotides are TGTGCCAGCAGCTTAGCCGGGGGTAACAATGAGCAGTTCTTC.

As for this clone: A read error may account for a junction end that differs from germline. This chain links TRBV15 with TRBJ1-3; 8 bases line up with TRBD1. Germline CDR1 and CDR2: LNHNV and YYDKDF (reference sequence). There are 15 residues in the CDR3. CDR3: CATSRDRGSGNTIYF. CDR3 sequence (DNA): TGTGCCACCAGCCGAGACAGGGGATCAGGAAACACCATATATTTT.

J is TRBJ2-5 and V is TRBV6-2 or TRBV6-3, with TRBD2 identical over 12 bases. The CDR3 runs to 16 residues. Germline V gene sequence: CDR1 MNHEY, CDR2 SVGEGT. Trimming took 4 bases from V and 5 from J; bases not matched to a gene: 8. CDR3 in DNA: TGTGCCAGCAGTTTCCGCCTAGCGGGAGGGGGGGAGACCCAGTACTTC. Translating it yields CASSFRLAGGGETQYF.

The rearrangement links TRBV5-1 to TRBJ2-3; 9 positions agree with TRBD1. Trimming at V came to 3 bases and at J to 4 bases, leaving 0 bases not matched to a gene. Germline V gene data show CDR1 as SGHRS and CDR2 as YFSETQ. The CDR3 contains 13 residues. In nucleotides, the CDR3 is TGCGCCAGCAGCTGGGACAGGGCAGATACGCAGTATTTT. It codes for CASSWDRADTQYF.

V gene TRBV12-3 or TRBV12-4 combines with J gene TRBJ1-5; perhaps TRBD1 as D (6 bases). The CDR3 spans 13 residues. V was shortened by 4 bases and J by 9 bases, with 13 bases between the two germline ends. The CDR3 coding sequence is TGTGCCAGCAGTTCAGGGGCCCCATCGCCCCAGCATTTT. Encoded protein: CASSSGAPSPQHF.

This sequence joins TRBV7-9 and TRBJ1-1; D is ambiguous. In germline, CDR1 is SEHNR, CDR2 FQNEAQ (reference sequence). The CDR3 is 15 residues long. Trimming took 5 bases from V and 0 from J, leaving 13 bases between them. This chain's CDR3 is CASSPPREMNTEAFF. The CDR3 DNA is TGTGCCAGCAGCCCCCCTAGAGAGATGAACACTGAAGCTTTCTTT.

This rearrangement joins TRBV15 to TRBJ1-2; the D gene is possibly TRBD1 (6 bases). This CDR3 has 14 amino acids. Germline V gives CDR1 LNHNV, CDR2 YYDKDF (reference sequence). Trimming took off 1 base at V and 3 bases at J, with 9 bases between the two ends. This CDR3 reads CATSRGQEYYGYTF. CDR3 DNA sequence: TGTGCCACCAGCAGAGGACAGGAATACTATGGCTACACCTTC.

This clone came up a few times. The gene calls are TRBV7-8 and TRBJ2-1; a weak D match, TRBD1 (6 bases). Trimming removed 3 bases at V and 10 bases at J, with 13 bases between. The length of the CDR3 is 13 residues. Germline-derived CDR1 and CDR2 are SGHVS and FQNEAQ. CDR3 amino acids: CASSFYQGKEQFF. The DNA for the CDR3 is TGTGCCAGCAGCTTTTATCAGGGGAAAGAGCAGTTCTTC.

The chain employs TRBV7-9 and TRBJ2-7; TRBD2 aligns across 9 bases. This CDR3 comprises 15 residues. Looked up from germline, CDR1 is SEHNR and CDR2 is FQNEAQ (reference sequence). With V trimmed by 4 bases and J by 0 bases, 4 bases remained unmatched. The CDR3 nucleotides are TGTGCCAGCAGCTCCCCTAGCGGGGCCTCCTACGAGCAGTACTTC. Translation gives CASSSPSGASYEQYF.

V usage is TRBV5-1 and J usage is TRBJ2-1, with 7 bases matching TRBD2. This CDR3 is 15 amino acids long. Germline V gene lookup returns CDR1 SGHRS and CDR2 YFSETQ. J was trimmed by 9 bases and V by 0 bases; bases with no gene match: 9. CDR3 nucleotide sequence: TGCGCCAGCAGCTTGGCCAGCGGGATAATCAGTGAGCAGTTCTTC. Its protein is CASSLASGIISEQFF.

This clone turned up a few times. This chain links TRBV30 with TRBJ2-2; 8 bases align to TRBD1. Per germline, CDR1 GTSNPN and CDR2 SVGIG (reference sequence). V lost 6 bases and J lost 6; bases outside the gene matches: 15. This CDR3 has 16 residues. The CDR3 DNA reads as TGTGCCTGTCGCCTTCGGGGACAGGTTTCGTCCGGGGAGCTGTTTTTT. Translating gives CACRLRGQVSSGELFF.

This chain uses TRBV4-1 with TRBJ2-7; 8 bases are shared with TRBD1. Germline CDR1 is MGHRA and CDR2 is YSYEKL. The CDR3 spans 15 residues. V lost 4 bases to trimming and J lost 5 bases; unmatched junction nucleotides: 10. The CDR3 spells CASSPRWTGYHEQYF. The CDR3 DNA reads TGCGCCAGCAGCCCCAGGTGGACAGGGTACCACGAGCAGTACTTC.

V gene TRBV4-2 combines with J gene TRBJ1-6, with a tentative D call TRBD1 (6 bases). In germline, CDR1 is LGHNA, CDR2 YNFKEQ. This CDR3 region has 16 residues. Trimming removed 3 bases at V and 11 bases at J, with 20 bases between. The CDR3: CASSQGTGTLDTPLHF. The CDR3, as DNA: TGTGCCAGCAGCCAGGGAACCGGGACACTGGATACACCCCTCCACTTT.

In this sample, this clone turned up once. J is TRBJ2-5 and V is TRBV5-1, with 15 bases fitting TRBD2. V gave up 4 bases and J gave up 2 bases; unmatched junction bases: 9. Germline V gives CDR1 SGHRS, CDR2 YFSETQ. The CDR3 sequence is 18 residues long. For the CDR3, the DNA is TGCGCCAGCAGCAAATCACGGACTAGCGGGAGGGAGCAAGAGACCCAGTACTTC. It is translated as CASSKSRTSGREQETQYF.

The chain links TRBV7-9 to TRBJ2-3; 11 bases line up with TRBD2. There are 16 residues in the CDR3. From germline, CDR1 is SEHNR and CDR2 FQNEAQ (reference sequence). After removal of 4 bases from V and 4 bases from J, the junction contained 7 bases not matched to a gene. This CDR3 reads CASSSLTSGRPDTQYF. As DNA, the CDR3 is TGTGCCAGCAGCTCCCTCACTAGCGGGAGACCAGATACGCAGTATTTT. The complete variable domain, with remaining parts taken from reference TRBV7-9 and TRBJ2-3, reads DTGVSQNPRHKITKRGQNVTFRCDPISEHNRLYWYRQTLGQGPEFLTYFQNEAQLEKSRLLSDRFSAERPKGSFSTLEIQRTEQGDSAMYLCASSSLTSGRPDTQYFGPGTRLTVL.

V gene TRBV12-3 or TRBV12-4 combines with J gene TRBJ1-5; TRBD1 might be the D (6 bases). The V gene lost 3 bases and the J gene lost 6 bases, with 9 bases spanning the gap. This CDR3 has 13 residues. The CDR3 sequence is CASSFGGLQPQHF. The DNA for the CDR3 is TGTGCCAGCAGTTTTGGGGGCCTTCAGCCCCAGCATTTT.